Below, 20 T cell receptor beta chains from the same sample are listed, as sequenced in a study of blood T cell repertoires in COVID-19. Libraries were prepared by immunoSEQ multiplex PCR; TCRdb keeps only in-frame clonotypes and omits some of them. The repertoire has approximately 360,000 clones, approximately 88% of them found once; the top ten carry approximately 1%. What was sequenced was PBMCs or T cells enriched from blood (not recorded which). The source of these receptors is a woman in her 30s with acute COVID-19.

This rearrangement joins TRBV6-1 to TRBJ1-2; 7 nucleotides align to TRBD1. The germline V gene has CDR1 MNHNS and CDR2 SASEGT. The CDR3 contains 16 residues. V gave up 1 base and J gave up 4 bases; unmatched junction bases: 9. The CDR3 spells CASSEGLKGAPYGYTF. The CDR3 nucleotides are TGTGCCAGCAGTGAAGGGTTGAAGGGGGCCCCCTATGGCTACACCTTC.

The chain links TRBV18 to TRBJ1-6; D remains ambiguous. Germline lookup yields CDR1 KGHSH and CDR2 LQKENI. This CDR3 is built from 14 residues. Trimming pared 2 bases from V and 13 bases from J, leaving 15 bases between. In DNA, the CDR3 is TGTGCCAGCTCACCAAACCCCCTTGGGAGTCCCCTCCACTTT. This encodes CASSPNPLGSPLHF. Full variable domain (outside the CDR3, taken from reference TRBV18 and TRBJ1-6): NAGVMQNPRHLVRRRGQEARLRCSPMKGHSHVYWYRQLPEEGLKFMVYLQKENIIDESGMPKERFSAEFPKEGPSILRIQQVVRGDSAAYFCASSPNPLGSPLHFGNGTRLTVT.

The genes are TRBV9 and TRBJ2-2; D is unresolved. The CDR3 runs 16 residues. V was clipped by 1 base and J by 2 bases, with 12 bases between them. Germline V CDR1 and CDR2: SGDLS, YYNGEE. CDR3 nucleotide sequence: TGTGCCAGCAGCGTAACAACGGGTTCAAACACCGGGGAGCTGTTTTTT. This sequence encodes CASSVTTGSNTGELFF.

The chain uses TRBV6-5 and TRBJ2-7, with 7 bases that match TRBD2. The CDR3 sequence is 14 residues long. Germline-derived CDR1 and CDR2 are MNHEY and SVGAGI. Trimming at V came to 8 bases and at J to 3 bases, leaving 10 bases not matched to a gene. The CDR3 loop reads CASVTGGTNYEQYF. The CDR3 DNA is TGTGCCAGCGTAACGGGGGGAACCAACTACGAGCAGTACTTC.

The V gene is TRBV5-4, the J gene TRBJ2-7; 8 bases map to TRBD1. The CDR3 has 13 amino acids. The ends lost 2 bases at V and 5 bases at J; junction bases unmatched: 3. Germline V CDR1 and CDR2: SGHNT, YYREEE (reference sequence). This CDR3 is CASSFTTGDEQYF. As DNA, the CDR3 is TGTGCCAGCAGCTTCACGACAGGGGACGAGCAGTACTTC. Using reference TRBV5-4 and TRBJ2-7 for the parts outside the CDR3, the full variable domain is ETGVTQSPTHLIKTRGQQVTLRCSSQSGHNTVSWYQQALGQGPQFIFQYYREEENGRGNFPPRFSGLQFPNYSSELNVNALELDDSALYLCASSFTTGDEQYFGPGTRLTVT.

This sequence joins TRBV27 and TRBJ2-7, with a possible D match to TRBD1 (5 bases). The CDR3 spans 17 residues. Germline V lookup: CDR1 MNHEY, CDR2 SMNVEV (reference sequence). The V end was cut by 0 bases, the J end by 3 bases, with 18 bases between. This CDR3 reads CASSLSRQLGLFYEQYF. The DNA for the CDR3 is TGTGCCAGCAGTTTATCCCGACAGCTGGGGTTGTTCTACGAGCAGTACTTC.

The rearrangement joins TRBV18 to TRBJ2-7; TRBD2 aligns across 8 bases. The CDR3 has 14 residues. Unmatched junction bases numbered 8, after V lost 5 bases and J lost 5 bases. Looked up from germline, CDR1 is KGHSH and CDR2 is LQKENI. For the CDR3, the DNA is TGTGCCAGCTCAGAGGATTGGCGGGGGGACGAGCAGTACTTC. Its protein product is CASSEDWRGDEQYF.

The rearrangement links TRBV27 to TRBJ1-5; TRBD1 is a possible D gene (5 bases). CDR1 is MNHEY and CDR2 is SMNVEV in the germline V gene (reference sequence). This CDR3 spans 17 amino acids. V dropped 0 bases and J dropped 9 bases, with 21 bases sitting between them. CDR3 loop: CASSLSGAARVPGPQHF. CDR3 DNA: TGTGCCAGCAGTTTATCAGGGGCCGCCCGGGTCCCAGGGCCCCAGCATTTT.

This chain links TRBV21-1 with TRBJ1-5. TRBV21-1 is reported as a pseudogene. This CDR3 has 14 amino acids. DNA for the CDR3: TGTGCCAGCAGCAAATGGGAGAGCAATCAGCCCCAGCATTTT. Translating gives CASSKWESNQPQHF.

The genes are TRBV5-1 and TRBJ2-3; maybe TRBD1 (5 bases). The ends were cut back, 4 bases at V and 2 bases at J, with 8 bases in the middle. The CDR3 extends over 13 amino acids. Germline lookup yields CDR1 SGHRS and CDR2 YFSETQ. The CDR3 DNA sequence: TGCGCCAGCAGCCGACAGACCACAGATACGCAGTATTTT. Protein sequence: CASSRQTTDTQYF.

The chain joins TRBV18 to TRBJ2-2; the match to TRBD1 covers 10 bases. The J segment lost 6 bases and the V segment lost 0 bases, leaving 7 bases of the junction unmatched. The CDR3 has 17 amino acids. Germline CDR1 KGHSH, CDR2 LQKENI. CDR3 in DNA: TGTGCCAGCTCACCACCGGGACAGGGGAGGCGGTCCGGGGAGCTGTTTTTT. Its protein product is CASSPPGQGRRSGELFF.

CDR3 sequence reads: CASSPFPTGNDGYTF. CDR3 sequence (DNA): TGTGCCAGCTCACCATTCCCGACAGGGAATGATGGCTACACCTTC. This chain uses TRBV18 with TRBJ1-2, with 7 bases fitting TRBD1. Per germline, CDR1 KGHSH and CDR2 LQKENI. Losses at the gene ends were 2 bases for V and 6 bases for J; bases not matched to a gene: 9. CDR3 length: 15 residues.

V and J are TRBV4-3 and TRBJ2-3; D gene ambiguous. Germline CDR1 and CDR2: LGHNA and YSLEER. The CDR3 loop spans 17 amino acids. V was cut by 0 bases and J by 0 bases, with 13 bases left in between. CDR3 region: CASSQDYLQASTDTQYF. CDR3 DNA sequence: TGCGCCAGCAGCCAAGATTACCTTCAGGCCAGCACAGATACGCAGTATTTT.

This chain links TRBV7-2 with TRBJ1-2; TRBD1 matches at 7 bases. The trim removed 2 bases at V and 7 bases at J, leaving 7 bases unmatched. CDR3 length: 14 amino acids. Germline-derived CDR1 and CDR2 are SGHTA and FQGNSA. CDR3 amino acids: CASSLSDRAGGYTF. The CDR3 DNA reads as TGTGCCAGCAGCTTATCTGACAGGGCTGGTGGCTACACCTTC. Together with reference TRBV7-2 and TRBJ1-2, the CDR3 gives the full variable domain: GAGVSQSPSNKVTEKGKDVELRCDPISGHTALYWYRQSLGQGLEFLIYFQGNSAPDKSGLPSDRFSAERTGGSVSTLTIQRTQQEDSAVYLCASSLSDRAGGYTFGSGTRLTVV.

This chain uses TRBV6-9 with TRBJ1-3; D remains unclear. This CDR3 region has 14 residues. Germline-derived CDR1 and CDR2 are MNHGY and SVAAGI. Trimming left V 11 bases short and J 7 bases short, with 21 bases between. CDR3: CALPHIESRNTIYF. In DNA, the CDR3 is TGTGCCCTTCCCCATATTGAATCCCGGAACACCATATATTTT.

This clone was found once. The genes are TRBV9 and TRBJ1-1; D might be TRBD1 (6 bases). Germline loops: CDR1 SGDLS, CDR2 YYNGEE. V lost 3 bases and J lost 1, with 7 bases in between. The CDR3 loop spans 13 amino acids. Written as DNA, the CDR3 is TGTGCCAGCAGCGGAGGGGGGAACACTGAAGCTTTCTTT. This codes for CASSGGGNTEAFF.

J is TRBJ2-1 and V is TRBV7-2; TRBD2 might be the D (7 bases). The V gene's germline CDR1 is SGHTA and CDR2 FQGNSA. This CDR3 contains 17 residues. Trimming cost V 0 bases and J 0 bases, with 12 bases left between them. This chain's CDR3 is CASSLAGGALSYNEQFF. The DNA of the CDR3 is TGTGCCAGCAGCTTAGCGGGGGGGGCCCTCTCCTACAATGAGCAGTTCTTC. Full variable domain (outside the CDR3, taken from reference TRBV7-2 and TRBJ2-1): GAGVSQSPSNKVTEKGKDVELRCDPISGHTALYWYRQSLGQGLEFLIYFQGNSAPDKSGLPSDRFSAERTGGSVSTLTIQRTQQEDSAVYLCASSLAGGALSYNEQFFGPGTRLTVL.

V usage is TRBV9 and J usage is TRBJ2-1; 14 nucleotides align to TRBD2. V shed 4 bases, J shed 10 bases, and the junction held 4 bases outside the gene matches. CDR1 is SGDLS and CDR2 is YYNGEE in the germline V gene. The CDR3 is made up of 14 amino acids. DNA of the CDR3: TGTGCCAGCAGCCCCCGGACTAGCGGGGGGGAGCAGTTCTTC. This sequence encodes CASSPRTSGGEQFF. The full variable domain, its missing parts supplied by reference TRBV9 and TRBJ2-1, is DSGVTQTPKHLITATGQRVTLRCSPRSGDLSVYWYQQSLDQGLQFLIQYYNGEERAKGNILERFSAQQFPDLHSELNLSSLELGDSALYFCASSPRTSGGEQFFGPGTRLTVL.

The CDR3 sequence: CASSSGTGYRVNSPLHF. CDR3 DNA sequence: TGTGCCAGCAGCTCCGGGACAGGGTATAGGGTCAATTCACCCCTCCACTTT. The chain joins TRBV5-8 to TRBJ1-6; 9 nucleotides line up with TRBD1. J was trimmed by 7 bases and V by 3 bases; bases with no gene match: 11. From germline, CDR1 is SGHTS and CDR2 YDEGEE. The length of the CDR3 is 17 residues.

This rearrangement joins TRBV30 to TRBJ1-6; D not certain. The germline gives CDR1 GTSNPN, CDR2 SVGIG (reference sequence). Trimming removed 0 bases at V and 4 bases at J, with 7 bases between. This CDR3 comprises 14 residues. CDR3 sequence (DNA): TGTGCCTGGAGTGTAGGAGTATATAATTCACCCCTCCACTTT. Its translation: CAWSVGVYNSPLHF. Drawing the rest from reference TRBV30 and TRBJ1-6, the complete variable domain is SQTIHQWPATLVQPVGSPLSLECTVEGTSNPNLYWYRQAAGRGLQLLFYSVGIGQISSEVPQNLSASRPQDRQFILSSKKLLLSDSGFYLCAWSVGVYNSPLHFGNGTRLTVT.